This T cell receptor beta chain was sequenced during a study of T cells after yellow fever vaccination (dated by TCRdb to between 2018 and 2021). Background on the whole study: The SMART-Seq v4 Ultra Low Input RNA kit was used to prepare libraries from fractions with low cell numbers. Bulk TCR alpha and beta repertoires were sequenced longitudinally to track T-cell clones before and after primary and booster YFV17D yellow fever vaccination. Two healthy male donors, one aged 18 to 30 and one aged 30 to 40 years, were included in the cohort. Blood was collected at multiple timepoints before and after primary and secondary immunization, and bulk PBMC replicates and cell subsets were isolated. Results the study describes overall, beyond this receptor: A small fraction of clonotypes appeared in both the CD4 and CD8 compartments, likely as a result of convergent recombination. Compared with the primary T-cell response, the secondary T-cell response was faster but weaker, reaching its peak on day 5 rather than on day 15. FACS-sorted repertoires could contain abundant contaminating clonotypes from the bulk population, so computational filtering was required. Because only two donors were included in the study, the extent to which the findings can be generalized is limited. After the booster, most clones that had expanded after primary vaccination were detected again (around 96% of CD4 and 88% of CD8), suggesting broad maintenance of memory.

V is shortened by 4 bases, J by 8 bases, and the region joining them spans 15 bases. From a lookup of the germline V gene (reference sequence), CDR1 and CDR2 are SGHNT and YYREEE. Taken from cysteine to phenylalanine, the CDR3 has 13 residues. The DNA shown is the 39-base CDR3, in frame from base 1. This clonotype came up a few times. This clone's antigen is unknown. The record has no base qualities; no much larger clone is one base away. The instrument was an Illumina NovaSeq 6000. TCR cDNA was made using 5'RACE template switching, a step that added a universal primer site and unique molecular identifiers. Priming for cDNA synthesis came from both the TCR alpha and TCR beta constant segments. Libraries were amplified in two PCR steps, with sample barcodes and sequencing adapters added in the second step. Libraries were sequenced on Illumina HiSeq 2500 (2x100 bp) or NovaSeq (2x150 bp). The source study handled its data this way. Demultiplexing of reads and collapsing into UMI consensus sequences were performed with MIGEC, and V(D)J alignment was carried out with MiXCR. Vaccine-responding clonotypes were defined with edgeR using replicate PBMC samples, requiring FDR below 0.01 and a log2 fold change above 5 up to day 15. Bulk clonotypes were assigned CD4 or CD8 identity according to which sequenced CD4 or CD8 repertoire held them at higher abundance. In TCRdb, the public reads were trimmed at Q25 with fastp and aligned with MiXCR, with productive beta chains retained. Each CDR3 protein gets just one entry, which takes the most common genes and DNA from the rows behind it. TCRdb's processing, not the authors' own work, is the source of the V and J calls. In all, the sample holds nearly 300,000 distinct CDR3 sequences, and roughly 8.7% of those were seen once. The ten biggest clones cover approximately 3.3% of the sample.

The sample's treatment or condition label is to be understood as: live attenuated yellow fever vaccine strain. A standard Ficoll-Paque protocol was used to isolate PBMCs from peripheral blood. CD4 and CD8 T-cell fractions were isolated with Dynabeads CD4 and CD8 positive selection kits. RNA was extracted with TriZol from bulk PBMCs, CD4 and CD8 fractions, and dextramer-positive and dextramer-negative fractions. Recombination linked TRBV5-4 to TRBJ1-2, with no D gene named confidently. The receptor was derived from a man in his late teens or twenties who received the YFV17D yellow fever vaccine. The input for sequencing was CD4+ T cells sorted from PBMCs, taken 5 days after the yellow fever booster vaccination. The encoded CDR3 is CASSANEIGGYTF. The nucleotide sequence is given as TGTGCCAGCAGCGCAAACGAAATCGGGGGCTACACCTTC.